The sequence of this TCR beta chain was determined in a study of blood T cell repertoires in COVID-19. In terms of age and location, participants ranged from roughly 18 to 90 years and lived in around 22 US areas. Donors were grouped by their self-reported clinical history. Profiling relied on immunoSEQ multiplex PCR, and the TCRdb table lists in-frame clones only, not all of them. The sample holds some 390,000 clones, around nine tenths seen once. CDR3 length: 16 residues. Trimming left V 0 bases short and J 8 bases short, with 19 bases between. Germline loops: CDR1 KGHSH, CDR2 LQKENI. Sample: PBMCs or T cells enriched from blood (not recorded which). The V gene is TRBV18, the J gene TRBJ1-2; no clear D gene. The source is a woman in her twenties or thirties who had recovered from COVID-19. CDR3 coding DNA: TGTGCCAGCTCACCACCAAATGCACAAGGAGGGTCCGGCTACACCTTC. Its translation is CASSPPNAQGGSGYTF.